One and the same sample provided the 25 T cell receptor beta chains below, sequenced in a study of cytomegalovirus exposure and HLA in healthy donors. PCR primers comprised 60 Vbeta and 13 Jbeta primers. Only in-frame clones appear in the TCRdb table, and some are missing; sequencing was by immunoSEQ multiplex PCR. Listed are some 110,000 clones; around 6.5% falls within the top ten. The specimen was PBMCs. Receptors were obtained from a man aged 40-49 years in good health and CMV-seropositive.

CDR3 DNA: TGTGCCAGCAGCGAGAGCCGCTTCCAGGGGGCAGGTGACGAAAAACTGTTTTTT. Protein: CASSESRFQGAGDEKLFF. The J gene is TRBJ1-4, the V gene TRBV9; 8 nucleotides match TRBD1. V lost 3 bases, J lost 8 bases, and 18 bases stayed unmatched. Germline loops: CDR1 SGDLS, CDR2 YYNGEE. There are 18 residues in the CDR3.

The CDR3 protein is CASSLWGGGVYDEQYF. In DNA form, the CDR3 reads TGTGCCAGCAGTTTATGGGGTGGGGGGGTATACGACGAGCAGTACTTC. V and J are TRBV28 and TRBJ2-7, with 7 positions matching TRBD2. V shed 0 bases and J 5 bases; nucleotides not matched to a gene: 10. The germline CDR1 and CDR2 sequences are MDHEN and SYDVKM. This CDR3 region has 16 residues.

The rearrangement joins TRBV27 to TRBJ1-2; possible D gene TRBD1, 6 bases. Trimming cost V 6 bases and J 6 bases, with 17 bases left between them. CDR1 is MNHEY, CDR2 SMNVEV, per germline (reference sequence). There are 14 residues in the CDR3. The CDR3 spells CASRTYEGGDGYTF. CDR3 DNA: TGTGCCAGCAGAACCTATGAGGGGGGGGATGGCTACACCTTC.

The chain is built from TRBV4-1 and TRBJ2-1; D not resolved. The CDR3 spans 14 residues. The germline CDR1 and CDR2 sequences are MGHRA and YSYEKL. V dropped 1 base and J dropped 8 bases, with 12 bases sitting between them. The CDR3: CASSQVQAWDEQFF. The DNA of the CDR3 is TGCGCCAGCAGCCAAGTCCAGGCTTGGGATGAGCAGTTCTTC.

The CDR3 DNA is TGTGCCAGCAGCTTAGATGGAAGGGGAGGCTACACCTTC. This codes for CASSLDGRGGYTF. The rearrangement links TRBV11-2 to TRBJ1-2; TRBD1 is a possible D gene (5 bases). V lost 0 bases and J lost 8, with 10 bases in between. The CDR3 covers 13 residues. The germline gives CDR1 SGHAT, CDR2 FQNNGV.

The chain carries TRBV19 and TRBJ2-3; 10 bases fit TRBD2. Per the germline V gene, CDR1 is LNHDA and CDR2 is SQIVND (reference sequence). The CDR3 is 18 amino acids. Trimming took 3 bases from V and 1 from J; bases not matched to a gene: 10. The CDR3 DNA reads as TGTGCCAGTAGTATGGAAGCGGGAGGGCCCGGGGGCACAGATACGCAGTATTTT. Encoded protein: CASSMEAGGPGGTDTQYF.

This sequence joins TRBV11-3 and TRBJ2-1; 7 nucleotides line up with TRBD2. V was pared by 0 bases and J by 9 bases, with 5 bases of the junction left unmatched. Germline CDR1 reads SGHNT; CDR2 reads YENEEA. This CDR3 has 14 residues. CDR3 bases: TGTGCCAGCAGCTTAGATCCAGGCGGGAGTGAGCAGTTCTTC. It is translated as CASSLDPGGSEQFF.

The chain uses TRBV10-2 and TRBJ1-5, with D possibly being TRBD1 (6 bases). The CDR3 has 14 residues. V was cut by 0 bases and J by 6 bases, with 9 bases left in between. The germline V gene encodes CDR1 WSHSY and CDR2 SAAADI. The CDR3 loop is CASSESTGTQPQHF. The CDR3 DNA is TGCGCCAGCAGTGAGTCGACAGGTACTCAGCCCCAGCATTTT.

The chain has TRBV28 and TRBJ1-2, with D possibly TRBD1 on 5 matching bases. CDR1 is MDHEN, CDR2 SYDVKM, per germline. The CDR3 is 14 residues long. V shed 6 bases and J shed 0 bases, with 11 bases lying between them. CDR3 sequence: CASRLGGTNYGYTF. DNA of the CDR3: TGTGCCAGCAGGTTGGGGGGGACTAACTATGGCTACACCTTC.

The chain uses TRBV4-1 and TRBJ2-5, with a weak D call TRBD2 (6 bases). V lost 1 base, J lost 4 bases, and 13 bases lay in between. Germline V lookup: CDR1 MGHRA, CDR2 YSYEKL. The CDR3 loop spans 15 amino acids. The CDR3 region has the DNA TGCGCCAGCAGCCAAGGGGTTAGGAGGGGAGAGACCCAGTACTTC. Translating it yields CASSQGVRRGETQYF.

About this clone: At one boundary the junction diverges from the germline segment, which might be a read error. The J gene is TRBJ2-3, the V gene TRBV7-9, with TRBD2 matching over 7 bases. The CDR3 is 15 amino acids. Germline V gene sequence: CDR1 SEHNR, CDR2 FQNEAQ (reference sequence). Written as DNA, the CDR3 is TGTGCCAGCAGCATAGCGGGTGGGCCAGAGAAAACGCAGTATTTT. This encodes CASSIAGGPEKTQYF.

The V gene is TRBV5-6, the J gene TRBJ2-1; 10 nucleotides line up with TRBD2. Germline assignment: CDR1 SGHDT and CDR2 YYEEEE. V dropped 4 bases and J dropped 4; count of bases not matched to a gene: 5. The CDR3 runs 15 residues. This CDR3 is CASSPELAGYNEQFF. The CDR3 DNA reads TGTGCCAGCAGCCCCGAACTAGCGGGATACAATGAGCAGTTCTTC.

The rearrangement links TRBV18 to TRBJ2-7; D is possibly TRBD2 (6 bases). CDR1 is KGHSH and CDR2 is LQKENI in the germline V gene. V lost 3 bases, J lost 2 bases, and 14 bases lay in between. The CDR3 has 15 amino acids. The CDR3 protein is CASSPLSSGPYEQYF. In nucleotides, the CDR3 is TGTGCCAGCTCACCTCTGAGTAGCGGACCCTACGAGCAGTACTTC.

This chain links TRBV7-8 with TRBJ1-5; 8 bases line up with TRBD1. This CDR3 spans 20 amino acids. Per germline, CDR1 SGHVS and CDR2 FQNEAQ. With V trimmed by 3 bases and J by 0 bases, 16 bases remained unmatched. The DNA of the CDR3 is TGTGCCAGCAGCTTTGTGTATAATTCCGGGACAGGCGATAGCAATCAGCCCCAGCATTTT. Protein: CASSFVYNSGTGDSNQPQHF.

Concerning this clone itself: Germline is not matched at one junction end, which may reflect a read error. The rearrangement links TRBV6-5 to TRBJ1-1; a weak D match, TRBD1 (5 bases). Germline CDR1 MNHEY, CDR2 SVGAGI. This CDR3 has 11 amino acids. This CDR3 reads CASRGLTKAFF. The CDR3 nucleotides read TGTGCCAGCAGGGGGCTCACTAAAGCTTTCTTT.

This chain connects TRBV7-2 to TRBJ2-7, with D possibly matching TRBD2 (5 bases). CDR3 length: 14 amino acids. Germline V gene lookup returns CDR1 SGHTA and CDR2 FQGNSA. V was clipped by 8 bases and J by 5 bases, with 19 bases between them. CDR3 in amino acids: CASHPPLRGHEQYF. Written as DNA, the CDR3 is TGTGCCAGCCATCCTCCTTTACGAGGGCACGAGCAGTACTTC.

The V gene is TRBV29-1, the J gene TRBJ2-5; tentative D call: TRBD1 (6 bases). Trimming pared 6 bases from V and 3 bases from J, leaving 14 bases between. CDR1 SQVTM and CDR2 ANQGSEA come from the germline V gene. The CDR3 is 13 residues long. CDR3 DNA sequence: TGCAGCGTGGTAGGGCAGGGGAAAGAGACCCAGTACTTC. Translated: CSVVGQGKETQYF. The whole variable domain, filled in from reference TRBV29-1 and TRBJ2-5, reads SAVISQKPSRDICQRGTSLTIQCQVDSQVTMMFWYRQQPGQSLTLIATANQGSEATYESGFVIDKFPISRPNLTFSTLTVSNMSPEDSSIYLCSVVGQGKETQYFGPGTRLLVL.

The rearrangement joins TRBV11-3 to TRBJ2-5; maybe TRBD1 (6 bases). With the DNA end fitting TRBJ2-7 better, the J assignment may be wrong. CDR3 length: 13 amino acids. Germline V gives CDR1 SGHNT, CDR2 YENEEA. The CDR3: CASSLSQGNEQYF. CDR3 coding DNA: TGTGCCAGCAGCTTAAGTCAGGGGAACGAGCAGTACTTC.

The rearrangement uses TRBV15 and TRBJ2-1, with TRBD2 matching over 14 bases. Germline V gene sequence: CDR1 LNHNV, CDR2 YYDKDF (reference sequence). CDR3 size: 20 residues. V lost 3 bases to trimming and J lost 3 bases; unmatched junction nucleotides: 13. The CDR3 sequence: CATSSAPGLAGVGNYNEQFF. DNA for the CDR3: TGTGCCACCAGCAGTGCTCCGGGACTAGCGGGAGTTGGCAACTACAATGAGCAGTTCTTC.

The rearrangement joins TRBV28 to TRBJ2-7, with TRBD1 identical over 8 bases. In germline, CDR1 is MDHEN, CDR2 SYDVKM. J gave up 4 bases and V 7 bases, and 9 bases lay outside the gene matches. This CDR3 region has 14 residues. In nucleotides, the CDR3 is TGTGCCAGCACGCCGGGGACAGGATATTACGAGCAGTACTTC. Translating gives CASTPGTGYYEQYF.

The chain recombines TRBV11-2 with TRBJ2-6; no firm D call. Germline V gene sequence: CDR1 SGHAT, CDR2 FQNNGV. Trimming left V 0 bases short and J 2 bases short, with 11 bases between. The CDR3 runs to 17 residues. Here the CDR3 DNA reads TGTGCCAGCAGCTTAGAGGCCCGAATAACTGGGGCCAACGTCCTGACTTTC. As protein: CASSLEARITGANVLTF.

The rearrangement links TRBV9 to TRBJ2-3, with 10 bases that match TRBD1. V shed 0 bases, J shed 3 bases, and the junction held 4 bases outside the gene matches. CDR3 length equals 16 residues. Germline V lookup: CDR1 SGDLS, CDR2 YYNGEE. The CDR3 DNA sequence: TGTGCCAGCAGCGTAGCCGGGACAGGGGATACAGATACGCAGTATTTT. It is translated as CASSVAGTGDTDTQYF.

The chain recombines TRBV6-1 with TRBJ2-7; 10 bases agree with TRBD1. Germline loops: CDR1 MNHNS, CDR2 SASEGT. V was pared by 1 base and J by 9 bases, with 6 bases of the junction left unmatched. The CDR3 runs 14 residues. The CDR3 sequence is CASSEVGQGYWQYF. The CDR3 DNA reads TGTGCCAGCAGTGAAGTGGGACAGGGGTATTGGCAGTACTTC.

This chain joins TRBV14 and TRBJ2-5; 7 bases fit TRBD2. CDR1 and CDR2 from the germline V gene are SGHDN and FVKESK. V lost 0 bases to trimming and J lost 6 bases; unmatched junction nucleotides: 7. This CDR3 contains 15 residues. The CDR3 region is CASSQERGGRQTQYF. The CDR3 bases are TGTGCCAGCAGCCAAGAACGGGGAGGGAGGCAGACCCAGTACTTC.

The chain combines TRBV9 with TRBJ1-2; D is unclear. Trimming took 0 bases from V and 14 from J, leaving 17 bases between them. There are 13 residues in the CDR3. Germline CDR1 reads SGDLS; CDR2 reads YYNGEE. The CDR3 coding sequence is TGTGCCAGCAGCGTAGGGGGTAGTGCCGGGGAAACCTTC. Translation gives CASSVGGSAGETF.